The next 16 T cell receptor beta chains were all read from a single sample in a study of T cell repertoires in cytomegalovirus infection. TCRdb reprocessed the reads with MiXCR, giving one entry per CDR3 protein. The sample shows roughly 600,000 distinct CDR3 sequences, 24% of them seen only once. Sample: CD8+ T cells from PBMCs. All receptors come from a human donor in good health (CMV status not recorded). Some clones in this sample may be carry-over from other donors' samples.

This clonotype was seen a handful of times. This sequence joins TRBV29-1 and TRBJ2-1, with TRBD1 identical over 10 bases. This CDR3 is built from 12 residues. The germline CDR1 and CDR2 sequences are SQVTM and ANQGSEA. The junction had 7 bases not matched to a gene; V was cut back by 8 bases and J by 9 bases. Here the CDR3 reads CSSGTGDGEQFF. CDR3 nucleotide sequence: TGCAGCTCTGGGACAGGGGATGGTGAGCAGTTCTTC.

In DNA form, the CDR3 reads TGTGCCAGCTCACAGGTCCGGGACCCCAGCGCCGGGGAGCTGTTTTTT. This encodes CASSQVRDPSAGELFF. The chain joins TRBV18 to TRBJ2-2; either TRBD1 or TRBD2 may fit D (5 bases each). Trimming took 4 bases from V and 6 from J, leaving 18 bases between them. Germline V gene sequence: CDR1 KGHSH, CDR2 LQKENI. The CDR3 has 16 residues. The full variable domain, in which reference TRBV18 and TRBJ2-2 provide the parts outside the CDR3, is NAGVMQNPRHLVRRRGQEARLRCSPMKGHSHVYWYRQLPEEGLKFMVYLQKENIIDESGMPKERFSAEFPKEGPSILRIQQVVRGDSAAYFCASSQVRDPSAGELFFGEGSRLTVL.

In DNA, the CDR3 is TGTGCCAGCAGCCCGGACGGTACTGACCGGACTGAAGCTTTCTTT. Its protein product is CASSPDGTDRTEAFF. This chain uses TRBV9 with TRBJ1-1, with no clear D. V was shortened by 4 bases and J by 5 bases, with 18 bases between the two germline ends. Germline values: CDR1 SGDLS, CDR2 YYNGEE. The CDR3 is 15 residues long.

At least ten counts were recorded for this clonotype. The chain carries TRBV7-6 and TRBJ2-1; the D is unclear. V was pared by 5 bases and J by 6 bases, with 17 bases between. The CDR3 runs to 15 residues. In germline, CDR1 is SGHVS, CDR2 FNYEAQ. CDR3 in amino acids: CASSPRAYSGNEQFF. CDR3 nucleotide sequence: TGTGCCAGCAGCCCTCGGGCCTACTCGGGCAATGAGCAGTTCTTC. Full variable domain (remainder filled in from reference TRBV7-6 and TRBJ2-1): GAGVSQSPRYKVTKRGQDVALRCDPISGHVSLYWYRQALGQGPEFLTYFNYEAQQDKSGLPNDRFSAERPEGSISTLTIQRTEQRDSAMYRCASSPRAYSGNEQFFGPGTRLTVL.

This clonotype appeared a few times. The chain employs TRBV9 and TRBJ1-4; D is unresolved. V was clipped by 3 bases and J by 7 bases, with 13 bases between them. The germline gives CDR1 SGDLS, CDR2 YYNGEE. The CDR3 spans 14 residues. The CDR3 region is CASSGSRWSEKLFF. DNA of the CDR3: TGTGCCAGCAGCGGATCCCGGTGGAGTGAAAAACTGTTTTTT.

The chain has TRBV18 and TRBJ2-7; TRBD2 aligns across 8 bases. V lost 2 bases to trimming and J lost 0 bases; unmatched junction nucleotides: 3. Germline values: CDR1 KGHSH, CDR2 LQKENI. This CDR3 contains 15 residues. CDR3 nucleotides: TGTGCCAGCTCACCATCGGGGGGGTTCTCCTACGAGCAGTACTTC. It specifies CASSPSGGFSYEQYF.

A remark on this clonotype: The junction and the germline gene differ at one end; a read error may be behind it. This chain joins TRBV6-1 and TRBJ2-5; possible D gene TRBD1, 6 bases. Germline lookup yields CDR1 MNHNS and CDR2 SASEGT. There are 15 residues in the CDR3. CDR3 DNA: TGTGCCAGCGATGACCGGGACAACTGGTCCGAGACCCAGTGCTTC. Translation gives CASDDRDNWSETQCF.

The CDR3 DNA is TGTGCCAGCAGTTCCCGTAGCGGGGTCCAAGAGACCCAGTACTTC. It codes for CASSSRSGVQETQYF. V and J are TRBV28 and TRBJ2-5; TRBD2 aligns across 8 bases. The CDR3 covers 15 residues. The V and J ends lost 4 bases and 1 base, in that order; junction bases with no gene match: 5. Germline V CDR1 and CDR2: MDHEN, SYDVKM.

The rearrangement links TRBV20-1 to TRBJ1-2; possible D gene TRBD1, 6 bases. This CDR3 is 15 amino acids long. Trimming removed 0 bases at V and 1 base at J, with 12 bases between. Germline values: CDR1 DFQATT, CDR2 SNEGSKA (reference sequence). The CDR3 loop reads CSARDLGGHNYGYTF. CDR3 DNA: TGCAGTGCTAGAGATTTGGGGGGGCATAACTATGGCTACACCTTC.

This clonotype was seen only a few times. The chain couples TRBV6-2 or TRBV6-3 to TRBJ2-5; 9 nucleotides line up with TRBD2. The ends lost 8 bases at V and 0 bases at J; junction bases unmatched: 4. Germline lookup yields CDR1 MNHEY and CDR2 SVGEGT. The CDR3 covers 14 residues. The CDR3 here is CASGLAGNQETQYF. The CDR3 DNA reads as TGTGCCAGCGGCCTAGCGGGGAACCAAGAGACCCAGTACTTC.

The chain joins TRBV5-6 to TRBJ1-1; the D is unclear. Trimming cost V 4 bases and J 6 bases, with 13 bases left between them. This CDR3 spans 13 amino acids. CDR1 and CDR2 (germline): SGHDT, YYEEEE. The CDR3 DNA sequence: TGTGCCAGCAGCCTGGGTGTAATACCTGAAGCTTTCTTT. As protein: CASSLGVIPEAFF.

The V gene is TRBV10-3, the J gene TRBJ2-2; 11 nucleotides align to TRBD1. After removal of 8 bases from V and 0 bases from J, the junction contained 8 bases not matched to a gene. This CDR3 spans 17 amino acids. Germline-derived CDR1 and CDR2 are ENHRY and SYGVKD. CDR3 sequence (DNA): TGTGCCATCGGAGGACAGGGGGCGAGAGCGAACACCGGGGAGCTGTTTTTT. Amino acids: CAIGGQGARANTGELFF.

Ten or more counts support this clonotype. The V call is TRBV7-6, the J call TRBJ1-1; D is uncertain. The germline V and J ends were trimmed by 3 bases and 3 bases, with 8 bases remaining between them. Germline V gives CDR1 SGHVS, CDR2 FNYEAQ. This CDR3 comprises 13 residues. The CDR3 coding sequence is TGTGCCAGCAGCTTCAAGGCGTACACTGAAGCTTTCTTT. Translation gives CASSFKAYTEAFF.

The chain combines TRBV29-1 with TRBJ1-1; D possibly corresponds to TRBD1 (6 bases). Trimming took off 1 base at V and 4 bases at J, with 13 bases between the two ends. The germline V gene encodes CDR1 SQVTM and CDR2 ANQGSEA. CDR3 length: 14 residues. The CDR3 loop is CSVEGGGGTTEAFF. The CDR3 nucleotides read TGCAGCGTTGAAGGAGGGGGGGGTACCACTGAAGCTTTCTTT.

This clonotype came up a few times. This rearrangement joins TRBV6-2 or TRBV6-3 to TRBJ2-7; 8 bases align to TRBD1. The J segment lost 2 bases and the V segment lost 4 bases, leaving 4 bases of the junction unmatched. There are 14 residues in the CDR3. Germline CDR1 is MNHEY and CDR2 is SVGEGT. The DNA of the CDR3 is TGTGCCAGCAGTTTCCAGGGGGCCCCCTACGAGCAGTACGTC. It translates to CASSFQGAPYEQYV.

CDR3 in amino acids: CSASPKTIFNEQFF. The CDR3 DNA follows: TGCAGTGCGAGCCCAAAGACTATCTTCAATGAGCAGTTCTTC. This sequence joins TRBV20-1 and TRBJ2-1; D may be TRBD2 (5 bases). Germline CDR1 DFQATT, CDR2 SNEGSKA (reference sequence). V lost 6 bases and J lost 6, with 18 bases in between. The CDR3 contains 14 residues.